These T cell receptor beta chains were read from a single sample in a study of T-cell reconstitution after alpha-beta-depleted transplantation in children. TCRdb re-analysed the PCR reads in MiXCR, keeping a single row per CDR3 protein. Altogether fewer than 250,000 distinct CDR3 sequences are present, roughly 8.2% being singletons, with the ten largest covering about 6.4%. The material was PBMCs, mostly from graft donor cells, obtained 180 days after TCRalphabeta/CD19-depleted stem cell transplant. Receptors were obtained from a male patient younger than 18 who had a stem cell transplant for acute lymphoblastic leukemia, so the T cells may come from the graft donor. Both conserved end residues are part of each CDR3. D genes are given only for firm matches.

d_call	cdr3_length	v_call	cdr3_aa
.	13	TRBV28	CASRTAANYGYTF
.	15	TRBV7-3	CASSQSGLNTGELFF
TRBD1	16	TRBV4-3	CASSQDQGQGAYGYTF
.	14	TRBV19	CASSPPEGWTEAFF
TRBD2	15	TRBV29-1	CSVESDREGTYEQYF
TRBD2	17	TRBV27	CASSPGLAGGPYNEQFF
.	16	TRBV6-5	CASSYGTRESNYGYTF
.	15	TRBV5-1	CASRPQQVNTGELFF
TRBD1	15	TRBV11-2	CASSQGAVRSYGYTF
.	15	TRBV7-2	CASSLGRRGTDTQYF
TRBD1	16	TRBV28	CASSLETGTRNQPQHF
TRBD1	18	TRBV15	CATSRAGGFTGQGETQYF
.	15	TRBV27	CASSWGGLMNTEAFF
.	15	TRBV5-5	CASRIDSTRQNTIYF
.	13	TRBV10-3	CAIEMGRNYGYTF
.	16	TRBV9	CASGYFGMGPDDEQFF
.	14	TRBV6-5	CASSYDWGTDTQYF
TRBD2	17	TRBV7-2	CASNRIGTSGRGDTQYF
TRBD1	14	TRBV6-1	CASSRHRGLDEQYF
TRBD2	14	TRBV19	CASSQTSGSYEQYF
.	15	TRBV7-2	CASSSGAPNTGELFF
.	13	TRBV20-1	CSAISPTEDTQYF
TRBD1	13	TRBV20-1	CSARQGMSQPQHF
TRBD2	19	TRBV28	CASSSSPGVAGGPYNEQFF
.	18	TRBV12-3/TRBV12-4	CASSRVAPHLRTNEKLFF
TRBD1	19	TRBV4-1	CASSHHKGTGGEANEKLFF
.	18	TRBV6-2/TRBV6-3	CASSLLGGGGGAYNEQFF
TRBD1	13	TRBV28	CASSLTGVYGYTF
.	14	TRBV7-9	CASSLSGGVETQYF
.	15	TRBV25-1	CASSPRASGANVLTF
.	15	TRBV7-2	CASSFEGGPSYEQYF
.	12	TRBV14	CASSWGANVLTF
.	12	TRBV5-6	CASSFTGTEAFF
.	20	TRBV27	CASSLYPGGVRSRRTDTQYF
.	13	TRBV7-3	CASSPTVNSPLHF
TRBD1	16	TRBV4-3	CASSQEDRGLNEKLFF
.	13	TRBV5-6	CASSLSQHNEQFF
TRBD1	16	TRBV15	CATIQLPGGHYNEQFF
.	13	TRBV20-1	CSARARRDYEQYF
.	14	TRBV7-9	CASSGTGMNTEAFF
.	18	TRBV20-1	CSALALGQLGDKMFGYTF
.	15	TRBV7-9	CASSAGPTMGTEAFF
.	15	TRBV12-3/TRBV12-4	CASSLGGAEGYEQYF
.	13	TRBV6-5	CASSPRGVETQYF
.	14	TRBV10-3	CAISESEAVETQYF
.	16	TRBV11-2	CASSLAHRVWTGELFF
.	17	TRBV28	CASSFKRTSPTTDTQYF
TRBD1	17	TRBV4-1	CASSQDPGTGATHTQYF
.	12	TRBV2	CASLAGWETQYF
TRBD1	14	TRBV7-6	CASSTGTDYNEQFF
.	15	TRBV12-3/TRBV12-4	CASSPRTGTLYEQYF
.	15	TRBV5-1	CASSWGFEGLYGYTF
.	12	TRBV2	CASMYVSYGYTF
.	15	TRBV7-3	CASSLEGLAYNEQFF
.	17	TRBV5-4	CASSLEAAGRVTGELFF
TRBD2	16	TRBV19	CASNLAGRRSTDTQYF
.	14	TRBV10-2	CASRPDRDPYEQYF
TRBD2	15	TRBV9	CASSVGLAGENEQYF
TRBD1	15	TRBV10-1	CASSESAGGPETQYF